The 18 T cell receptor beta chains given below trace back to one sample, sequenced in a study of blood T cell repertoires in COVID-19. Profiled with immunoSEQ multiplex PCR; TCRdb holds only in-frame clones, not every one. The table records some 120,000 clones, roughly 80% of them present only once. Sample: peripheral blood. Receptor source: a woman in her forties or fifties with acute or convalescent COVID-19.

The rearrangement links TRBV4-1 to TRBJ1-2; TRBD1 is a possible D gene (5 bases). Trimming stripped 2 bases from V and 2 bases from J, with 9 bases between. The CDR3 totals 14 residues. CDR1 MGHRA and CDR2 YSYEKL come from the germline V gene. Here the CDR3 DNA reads TGCGCCAGCAGCCAACCGGACACGAACTATGGCTACACCTTC. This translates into CASSQPDTNYGYTF.

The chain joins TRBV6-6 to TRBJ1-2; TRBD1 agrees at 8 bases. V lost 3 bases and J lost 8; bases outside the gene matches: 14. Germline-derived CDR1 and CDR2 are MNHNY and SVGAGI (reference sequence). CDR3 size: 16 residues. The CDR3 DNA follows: TGTGCCAGCAGTTATTCCCCTGGACAGGGAGTATGGGGCTACACCTTC. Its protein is CASSYSPGQGVWGYTF.

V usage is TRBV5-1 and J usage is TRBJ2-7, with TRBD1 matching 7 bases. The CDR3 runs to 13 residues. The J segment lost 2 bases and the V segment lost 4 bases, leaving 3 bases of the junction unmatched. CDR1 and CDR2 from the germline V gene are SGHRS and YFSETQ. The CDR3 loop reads CASSKGQTYEQYF. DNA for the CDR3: TGCGCCAGCAGCAAGGGACAGACCTACGAGCAGTACTTC.

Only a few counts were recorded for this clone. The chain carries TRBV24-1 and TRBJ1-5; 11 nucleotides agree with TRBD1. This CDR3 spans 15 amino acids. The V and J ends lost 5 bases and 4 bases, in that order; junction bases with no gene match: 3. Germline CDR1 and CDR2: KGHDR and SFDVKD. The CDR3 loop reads CATSGTGGTNQPQHF. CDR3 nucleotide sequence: TGTGCCACCAGTGGGACAGGGGGCACAAATCAGCCCCAGCATTTT.

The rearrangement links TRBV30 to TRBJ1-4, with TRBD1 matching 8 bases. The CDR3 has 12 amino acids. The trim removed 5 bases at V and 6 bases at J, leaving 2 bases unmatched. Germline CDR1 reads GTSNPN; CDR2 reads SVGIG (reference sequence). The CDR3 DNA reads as TGTGCCTGGGACAGGGGTGATGAAAAACTGTTTTTT. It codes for CAWDRGDEKLFF.

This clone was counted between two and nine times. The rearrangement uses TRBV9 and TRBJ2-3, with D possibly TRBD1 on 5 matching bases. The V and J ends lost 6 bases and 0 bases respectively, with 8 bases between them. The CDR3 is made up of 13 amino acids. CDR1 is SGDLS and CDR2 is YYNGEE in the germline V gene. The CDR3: CASTGHSTDTQYF. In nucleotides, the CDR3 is TGTGCCAGCACCGGACATAGCACAGATACGCAGTATTTT.

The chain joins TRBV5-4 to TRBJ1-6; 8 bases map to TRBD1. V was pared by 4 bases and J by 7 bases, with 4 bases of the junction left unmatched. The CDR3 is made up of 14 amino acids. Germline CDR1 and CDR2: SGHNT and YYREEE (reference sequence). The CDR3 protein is CASSHSGGNSPLHF. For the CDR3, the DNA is TGTGCCAGCAGCCACTCAGGGGGCAATTCACCCCTCCACTTT.

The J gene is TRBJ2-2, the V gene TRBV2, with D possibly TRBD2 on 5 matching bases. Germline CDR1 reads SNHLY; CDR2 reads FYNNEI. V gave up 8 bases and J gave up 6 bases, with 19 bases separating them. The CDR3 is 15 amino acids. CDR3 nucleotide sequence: TGTGCCAGCCGAGGGAGTAGAGGTACTGCCGGGGAGCTGTTTTTT. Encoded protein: CASRGSRGTAGELFF.

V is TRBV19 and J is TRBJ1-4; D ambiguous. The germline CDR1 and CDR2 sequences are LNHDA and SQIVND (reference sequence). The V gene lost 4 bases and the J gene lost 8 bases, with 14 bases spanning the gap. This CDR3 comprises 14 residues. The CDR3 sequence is CASSTRPLREKLFF. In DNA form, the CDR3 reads TGTGCCAGTAGTACGCGTCCTCTCAGGGAAAAACTGTTTTTT.

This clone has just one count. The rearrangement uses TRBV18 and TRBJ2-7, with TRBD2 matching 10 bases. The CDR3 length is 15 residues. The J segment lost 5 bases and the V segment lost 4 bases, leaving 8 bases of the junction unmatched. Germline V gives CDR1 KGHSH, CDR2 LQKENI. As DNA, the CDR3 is TGTGCCAGCTCACGTAGAACTAGCGGGGAGGACGAGCAGTACTTC. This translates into CASSRRTSGEDEQYF.

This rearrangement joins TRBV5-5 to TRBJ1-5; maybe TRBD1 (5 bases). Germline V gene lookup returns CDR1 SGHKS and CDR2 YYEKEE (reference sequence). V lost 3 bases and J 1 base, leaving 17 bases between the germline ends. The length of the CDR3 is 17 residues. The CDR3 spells CASSSRLGQASNQPQHF. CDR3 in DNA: TGTGCCAGCAGCTCACGCCTTGGACAAGCCAGCAATCAGCCCCAGCATTTT.

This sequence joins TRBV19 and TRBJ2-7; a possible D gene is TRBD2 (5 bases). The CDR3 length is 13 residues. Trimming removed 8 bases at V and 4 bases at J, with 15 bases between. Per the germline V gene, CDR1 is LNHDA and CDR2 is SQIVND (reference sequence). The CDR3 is CASARSEGYEQYF. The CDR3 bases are TGTGCCAGTGCCCGATCCGAGGGATACGAGCAGTACTTC.

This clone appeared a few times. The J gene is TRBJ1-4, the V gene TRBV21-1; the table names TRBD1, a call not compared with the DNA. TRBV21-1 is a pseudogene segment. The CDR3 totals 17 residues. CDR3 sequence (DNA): TGTGCCAGCAGCAAAAAGGCGGTTAGGGGGCGGCGTGAAAAACTGTTTTTT. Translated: CASSKKAVRGRREKLFF.

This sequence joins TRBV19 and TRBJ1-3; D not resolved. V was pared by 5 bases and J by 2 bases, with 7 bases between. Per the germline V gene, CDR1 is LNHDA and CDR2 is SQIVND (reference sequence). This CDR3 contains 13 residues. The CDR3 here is CASSEKTGNTIYF. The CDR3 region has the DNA TGTGCCAGTAGTGAGAAAACTGGAAACACCATATATTTT.

CDR3 in amino acids: CASSQARGTYGYTF. The CDR3 DNA reads TGTGCCAGCAGCCAAGCTCGGGGGACCTATGGCTACACCTTC. The chain links TRBV27 to TRBJ1-2; tentative D call: TRBD1 (5 bases). V was cut by 6 bases and J by 4 bases, with 15 bases left in between. Germline-derived CDR1 and CDR2 are MNHEY and SMNVEV (reference sequence). This CDR3 comprises 14 residues.

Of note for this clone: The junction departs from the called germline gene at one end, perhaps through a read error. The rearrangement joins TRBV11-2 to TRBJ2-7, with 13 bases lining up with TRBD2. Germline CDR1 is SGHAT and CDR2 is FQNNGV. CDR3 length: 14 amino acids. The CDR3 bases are TGTGCCAGCAGCCCGGGACTAGCGGGGAACGAGGAGTACTTC. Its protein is CASSPGLAGNEEYF. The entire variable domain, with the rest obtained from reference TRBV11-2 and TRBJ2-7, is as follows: EAGVAQSPRYKIIEKRQSVAFWCNPISGHATLYWYQQILGQGPKLLIQFQNNGVVDDSQLPKDRFSAERLKGVDSTLKIQPAKLEDSAVYLCASSPGLAGNEEYFGPGTRLTVT.

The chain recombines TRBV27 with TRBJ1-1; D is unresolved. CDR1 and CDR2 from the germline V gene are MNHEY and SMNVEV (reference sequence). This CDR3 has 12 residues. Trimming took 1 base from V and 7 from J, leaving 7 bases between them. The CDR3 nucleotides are TGTGCCAGCAGTTTATACGGTGGTGAAGCTTTCTTT. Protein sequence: CASSLYGGEAFF.

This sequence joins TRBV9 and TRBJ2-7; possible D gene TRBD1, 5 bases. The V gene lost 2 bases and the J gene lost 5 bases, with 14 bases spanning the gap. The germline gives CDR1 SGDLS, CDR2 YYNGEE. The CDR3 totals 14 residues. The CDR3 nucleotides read TGTGCCAGCAGCGTCCAAGGGGCGAGCAACGAGCAGTACTTC. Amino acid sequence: CASSVQGASNEQYF.